Each of the 13 T cell receptor beta chains below was sequenced from the same sample in a study of control samples from healthy donors and cancer patients. Data came from immunoSEQ multiplex PCR; TCRdb stores just in-frame clones and leaves some out. Here the sample spans 390,000 or so clones, 75% to 95% being singletons. The sequencing input was PBMCs. The source of these receptors is a man aged 40-49 years with head and neck cancer.

The chain employs TRBV4-2 and TRBJ1-2; the D is unclear. The ends were cut back, 6 bases at V and 4 bases at J, with 21 bases in the middle. The CDR3 runs 16 residues. Germline V gene data show CDR1 as LGHNA and CDR2 as YNFKEQ. Here the CDR3 reads CASREDLDPQGYGYTF. CDR3 in DNA: TGTGCCAGCAGAGAGGATTTGGACCCACAAGGCTATGGCTACACCTTC.

The V and J genes are TRBV5-6 and TRBJ2-5; 7 bases fit TRBD2. The CDR3 extends over 16 amino acids. CDR1 is SGHDT, CDR2 YYEEEE, per germline. The ends lost 4 bases at V and 2 bases at J; junction bases unmatched: 11. CDR3 sequence: CASSPLGGGDQETQYF. The CDR3 bases are TGTGCCAGCAGCCCCCTGGGTGGGGGGGATCAAGAGACCCAGTACTTC.

Notes on this clone: Its ends do not fully match the called genes, so a read error is possible. V usage is TRBV9 and J usage is TRBJ2-7; D is uncertain. This CDR3 region has 12 residues. Per germline, CDR1 SGDLS and CDR2 YYNGEE. The CDR3 sequence is CASSVDARVVHF. The CDR3 DNA sequence: TGTGCCAGCAGCGTTGATGCAAGGGTGGTACACTTC.

The table lists this clone with a count of one. The rearrangement joins TRBV29-1 to TRBJ1-1; 7 positions agree with TRBD1. The CDR3 has 15 residues. CDR1 and CDR2 from the germline V gene are SQVTM and ANQGSEA. V shed 6 bases and J 1 base; nucleotides not matched to a gene: 11. The CDR3 region has the DNA TGCAGCGTGGAACGACAGGGTCCTCGGAACACTGAAGCTTTCTTT. Translation gives CSVERQGPRNTEAFF.

The chain recombines TRBV25-1 with TRBJ1-4; possibly TRBD1 for D (5 bases). The CDR3 has 15 amino acids. Looked up from germline, CDR1 is MGHDK and CDR2 is SYGVNS. V gave up 1 base and J gave up 5 bases, with 11 bases separating them. The CDR3 loop is CASSELGGANEKLFF. CDR3 coding DNA: TGTGCCAGCAGTGAATTAGGAGGGGCGAATGAAAAACTGTTTTTT.

V is TRBV28 and J is TRBJ1-3; tentatively, D is TRBD1 (5 bases). V lost 3 bases and J lost 7, with 19 bases in between. Germline V gene lookup returns CDR1 MDHEN and CDR2 SYDVKM. This CDR3 is built from 16 residues. DNA of the CDR3: TGTGCCAGCAGTTTTGGGGGAGAAGGGTCGGGCAACACCATATATTTT. This codes for CASSFGGEGSGNTIYF.

The chain recombines TRBV18 with TRBJ2-7; the D call may be TRBD1 or TRBD2 (5 bases each). The CDR3 spans 14 residues. Trimming removed 4 bases from V and 1 base from J, with 11 bases in between. Germline V gives CDR1 KGHSH, CDR2 LQKENI. The CDR3 region has the DNA TGTGCCAGCTCACTTAACGGGGCATCCTACGAGCAGTACTTC. It translates to CASSLNGASYEQYF. The whole variable domain, remainder taken from reference TRBV18 and TRBJ2-7, is NAGVMQNPRHLVRRRGQEARLRCSPMKGHSHVYWYRQLPEEGLKFMVYLQKENIIDESGMPKERFSAEFPKEGPSILRIQQVVRGDSAAYFCASSLNGASYEQYFGPGTRLTVT.

J is TRBJ2-1 and V is TRBV19, with D possibly TRBD2 on 6 matching bases. Germline CDR1 and CDR2: LNHDA and SQIVND (reference sequence). The ends were cut back, 6 bases at V and 5 bases at J, with 14 bases in the middle. The CDR3 is 14 amino acids. CDR3 coding DNA: TGTGCCAGTAGACGGTTAGCGGAAGACAATGAGCAGTTCTTC. This sequence encodes CASRRLAEDNEQFF.

The J gene is TRBJ1-1, the V gene TRBV12-1. TRBV12-1 counts as a pseudogene. The CDR3 is 14 residues long. The CDR3 is CASSFSAAGTEAFF. For the CDR3, the DNA is TGTGCCAGCAGCTTTTCCGCTGCCGGCACTGAAGCTTTCTTT.

This clone was seen once. The V gene is TRBV5-1, the J gene TRBJ1-3; a possible D gene is TRBD1 (5 bases). The CDR3 is made up of 15 amino acids. The V gene lost 0 bases and the J gene lost 0 bases, with 7 bases spanning the gap. In germline, CDR1 is SGHRS, CDR2 YFSETQ. CDR3 protein: CASSLDGGSGNTIYF. The CDR3 DNA follows: TGCGCCAGCAGCTTGGACGGGGGCTCTGGAAACACCATATATTTT.

DNA of the CDR3: TGTGCCAGCAGATCGACAGGGGCCAGTGGCTATGGCTACACCTTC. Encoded protein: CASRSTGASGYGYTF. This chain uses TRBV5-4 with TRBJ1-2; 8 bases fit TRBD1. The V gene end was trimmed by 5 bases and the J gene end by 4 bases; junction bases not matched to a gene: 10. Germline loops: CDR1 SGHNT, CDR2 YYREEE (reference sequence). CDR3 size: 15 residues.

This rearrangement joins TRBV9 to TRBJ2-2, with D maybe TRBD2 (5 bases). This CDR3 comprises 19 residues. The V end was cut by 4 bases, the J end by 5 bases, with 27 bases between. Germline V gives CDR1 SGDLS, CDR2 YYNGEE. This CDR3 is CASSPRALTNPRWTGELFF. The CDR3 bases are TGTGCCAGCAGCCCCCGGGCCCTGACTAATCCCCGATGGACCGGGGAGCTGTTTTTT. The variable domain in full, with the rest retrieved from reference TRBV9 and TRBJ2-2, is DSGVTQTPKHLITATGQRVTLRCSPRSGDLSVYWYQQSLDQGLQFLIQYYNGEERAKGNILERFSAQQFPDLHSELNLSSLELGDSALYFCASSPRALTNPRWTGELFFGEGSRLTVL.

The chain has TRBV5-4 and TRBJ2-5; D possibly uses TRBD1 or TRBD2 (6 bases each). CDR1 SGHNT and CDR2 YYREEE come from the germline V gene (reference sequence). This CDR3 comprises 15 residues. The germline V and J ends were trimmed by 3 bases and 4 bases, with 16 bases remaining between them. CDR3 in amino acids: CASSSKEEGGETQYF. In DNA, the CDR3 is TGTGCCAGCAGCTCCAAGGAAGAGGGGGGAGAGACCCAGTACTTC.